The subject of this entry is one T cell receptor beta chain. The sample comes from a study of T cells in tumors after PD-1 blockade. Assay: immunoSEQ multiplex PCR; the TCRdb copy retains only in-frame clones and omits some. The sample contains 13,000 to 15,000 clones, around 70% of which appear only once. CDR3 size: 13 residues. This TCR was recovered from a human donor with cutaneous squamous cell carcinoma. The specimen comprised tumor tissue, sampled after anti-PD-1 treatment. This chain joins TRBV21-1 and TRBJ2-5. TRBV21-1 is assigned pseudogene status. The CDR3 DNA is TGTGCCAGGAAAAGGCCCTACCCGGAGACCCAGTACTTC. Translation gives CARKRPYPETQYF.